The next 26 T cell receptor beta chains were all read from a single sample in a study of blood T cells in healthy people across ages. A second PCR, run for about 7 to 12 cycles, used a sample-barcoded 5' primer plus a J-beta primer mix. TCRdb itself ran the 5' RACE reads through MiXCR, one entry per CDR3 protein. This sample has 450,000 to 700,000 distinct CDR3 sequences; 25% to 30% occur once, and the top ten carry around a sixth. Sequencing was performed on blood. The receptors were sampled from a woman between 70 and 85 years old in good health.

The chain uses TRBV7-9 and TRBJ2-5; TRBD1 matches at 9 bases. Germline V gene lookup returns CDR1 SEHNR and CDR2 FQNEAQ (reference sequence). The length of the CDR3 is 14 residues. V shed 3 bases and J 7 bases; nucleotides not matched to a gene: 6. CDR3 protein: CASSFWDRVGTQYF. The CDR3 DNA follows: TGTGCCAGCAGCTTCTGGGACAGGGTTGGGACCCAGTACTTC.

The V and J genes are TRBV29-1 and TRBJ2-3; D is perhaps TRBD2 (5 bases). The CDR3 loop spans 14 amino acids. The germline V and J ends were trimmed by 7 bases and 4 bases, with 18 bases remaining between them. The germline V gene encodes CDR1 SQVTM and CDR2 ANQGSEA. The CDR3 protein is CSALASLGADTQYF. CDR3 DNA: TGCAGCGCCCTAGCAAGCCTTGGGGCAGATACGCAGTATTTT.

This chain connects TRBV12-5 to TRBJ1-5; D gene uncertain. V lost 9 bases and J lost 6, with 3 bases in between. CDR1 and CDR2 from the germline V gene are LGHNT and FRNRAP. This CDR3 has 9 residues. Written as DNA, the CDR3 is TGTGCTAGAGGTCAGCCCCAGCATTTT. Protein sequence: CARGQPQHF. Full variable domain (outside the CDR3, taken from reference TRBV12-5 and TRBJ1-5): DARVTQTPRHKVTEMGQEVTMRCQPILGHNTVFWYRQTMMQGLELLAYFRNRAPLDDSGMPKDRFSAEMPDATLATLKIQPSEPRDSAVYFCARGQPQHFGDGTRLSIL.

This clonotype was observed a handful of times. In DNA form, the CDR3 reads TGTGCCAGCAGTTTGGACAGGGGGCTGGCAAACACTGAAGCTTTCTTT. Its translation is CASSLDRGLANTEAFF. The chain combines TRBV27 with TRBJ1-1; 11 positions match TRBD1. Germline V lookup: CDR1 MNHEY, CDR2 SMNVEV (reference sequence). V lost 3 bases, J lost 2 bases, and 5 bases stayed unmatched. The CDR3 loop spans 16 amino acids.

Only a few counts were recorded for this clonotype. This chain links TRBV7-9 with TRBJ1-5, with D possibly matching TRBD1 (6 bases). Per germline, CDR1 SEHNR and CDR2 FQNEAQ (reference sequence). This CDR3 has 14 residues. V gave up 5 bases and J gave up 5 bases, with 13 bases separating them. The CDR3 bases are TGTGCCAGCAGCCCGCAAGGGGGGGATCAGCCCCAGCATTTT. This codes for CASSPQGGDQPQHF.

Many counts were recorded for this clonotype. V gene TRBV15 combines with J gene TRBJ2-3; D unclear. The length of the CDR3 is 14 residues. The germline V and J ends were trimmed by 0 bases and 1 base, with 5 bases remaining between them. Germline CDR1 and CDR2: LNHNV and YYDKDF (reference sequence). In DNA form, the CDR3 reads TGTGCCACCAGCAGAGATGGGGGCACAGATACGCAGTATTTT. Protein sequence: CATSRDGGTDTQYF.

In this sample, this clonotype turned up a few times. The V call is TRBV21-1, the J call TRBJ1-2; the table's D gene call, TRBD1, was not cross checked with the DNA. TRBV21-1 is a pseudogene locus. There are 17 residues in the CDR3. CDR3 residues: CASSNPITTDERSGCTF. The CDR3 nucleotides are TGTGCCAGCAGCAACCCGATCACGACAGACGAAAGGAGTGGCTGCACCTTC.

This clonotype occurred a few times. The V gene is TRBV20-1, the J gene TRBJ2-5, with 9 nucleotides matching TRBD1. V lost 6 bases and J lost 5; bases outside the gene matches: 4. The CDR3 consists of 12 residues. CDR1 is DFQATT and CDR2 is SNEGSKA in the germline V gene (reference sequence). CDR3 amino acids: CSARTGAETQYF. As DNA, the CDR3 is TGCAGTGCCCGGACAGGGGCCGAGACCCAGTACTTC.

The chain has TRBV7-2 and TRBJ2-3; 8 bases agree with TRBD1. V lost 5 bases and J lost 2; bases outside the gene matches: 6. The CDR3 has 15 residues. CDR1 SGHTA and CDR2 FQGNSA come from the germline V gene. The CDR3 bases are TGTGCCAGCAGCATAGGACAGGGTTACACAGATACGCAGTATTTT. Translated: CASSIGQGYTDTQYF.

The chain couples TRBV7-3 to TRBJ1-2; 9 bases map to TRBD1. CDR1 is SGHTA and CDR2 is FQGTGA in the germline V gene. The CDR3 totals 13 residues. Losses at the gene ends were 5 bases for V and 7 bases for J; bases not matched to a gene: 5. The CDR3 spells CASSPDRGFGYTF. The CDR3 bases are TGTGCCAGCAGCCCCGACAGGGGGTTTGGCTACACCTTC.

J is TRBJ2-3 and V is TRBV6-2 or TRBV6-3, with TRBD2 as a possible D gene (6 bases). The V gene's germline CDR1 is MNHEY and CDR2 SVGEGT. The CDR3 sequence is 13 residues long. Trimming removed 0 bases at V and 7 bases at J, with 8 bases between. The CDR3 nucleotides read TGTGCCAGCAGTTACTCGACTAGAAATACGCAGTATTTT. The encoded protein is CASSYSTRNTQYF.

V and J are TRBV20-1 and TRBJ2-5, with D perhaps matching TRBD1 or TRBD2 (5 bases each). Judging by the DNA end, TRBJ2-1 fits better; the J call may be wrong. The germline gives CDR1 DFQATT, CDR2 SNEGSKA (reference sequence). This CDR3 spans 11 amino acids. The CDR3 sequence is CSARGDHPQFF. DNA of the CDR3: TGCAGTGCTAGGGGGGATCACCCACAGTTCTTC.

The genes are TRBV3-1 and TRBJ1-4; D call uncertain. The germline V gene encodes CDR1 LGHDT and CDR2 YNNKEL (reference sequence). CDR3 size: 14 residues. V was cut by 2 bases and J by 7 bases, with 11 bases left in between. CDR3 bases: TGTGCCAGCAGCCAAAAAACCCGTGGTGAAAAACTGTTTTTT. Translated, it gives CASSQKTRGEKLFF.

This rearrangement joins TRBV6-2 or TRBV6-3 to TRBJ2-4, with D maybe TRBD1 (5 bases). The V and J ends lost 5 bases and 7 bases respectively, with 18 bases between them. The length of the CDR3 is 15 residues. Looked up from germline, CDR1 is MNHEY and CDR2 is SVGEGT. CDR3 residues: CASSTQAGLGNIQYF. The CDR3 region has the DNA TGTGCCAGCAGTACCCAGGCAGGGCTTGGGAACATTCAGTACTTC.

The CDR3 here is CASSLMGAWDEKLFF. CDR3 DNA: TGTGCCAGCAGCTTAATGGGGGCGTGGGATGAAAAACTGTTTTTT. The chain carries TRBV7-9 and TRBJ1-4; tentatively, D is TRBD1 (6 bases). This CDR3 region has 15 residues. V was cut by 2 bases and J by 6 bases, with 13 bases left in between. CDR1 and CDR2 from the germline V gene are SEHNR and FQNEAQ (reference sequence).

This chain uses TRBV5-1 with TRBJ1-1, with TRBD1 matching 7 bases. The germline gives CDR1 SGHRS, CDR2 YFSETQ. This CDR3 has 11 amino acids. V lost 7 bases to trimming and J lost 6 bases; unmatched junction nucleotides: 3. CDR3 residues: CASRQGSEAFF. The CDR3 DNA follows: TGCGCCAGCCGACAGGGATCTGAAGCTTTCTTT.

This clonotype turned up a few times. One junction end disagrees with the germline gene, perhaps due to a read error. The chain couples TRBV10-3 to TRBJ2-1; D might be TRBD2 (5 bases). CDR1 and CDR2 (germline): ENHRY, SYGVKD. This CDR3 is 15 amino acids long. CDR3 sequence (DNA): TGTGCCGTCAGAAAAGAAGTAGCGAACTACAATGAGCAGTTCTTC. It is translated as CAVRKEVANYNEQFF.

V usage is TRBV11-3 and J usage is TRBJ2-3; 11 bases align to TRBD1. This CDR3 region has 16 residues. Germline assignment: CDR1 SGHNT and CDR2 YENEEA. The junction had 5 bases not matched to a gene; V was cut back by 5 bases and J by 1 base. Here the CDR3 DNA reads TGTGCCAGCAGCCGGGGGACAGGGGGGGGCACAGATACGCAGTATTTT. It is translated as CASSRGTGGGTDTQYF.

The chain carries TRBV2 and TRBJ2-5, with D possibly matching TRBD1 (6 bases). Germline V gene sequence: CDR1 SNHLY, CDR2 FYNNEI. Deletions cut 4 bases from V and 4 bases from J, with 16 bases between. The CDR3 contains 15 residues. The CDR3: CASSAWGHPPETQYF. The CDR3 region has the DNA TGTGCCAGCAGTGCCTGGGGACACCCCCCAGAGACCCAGTACTTC.

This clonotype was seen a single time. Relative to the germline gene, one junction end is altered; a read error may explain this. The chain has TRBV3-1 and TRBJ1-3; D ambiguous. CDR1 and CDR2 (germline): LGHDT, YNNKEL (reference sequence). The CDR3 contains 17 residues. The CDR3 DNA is TGTGCCAGCAGCCCCTCGTTGCTACCATCCTCTGGAGACACCATATATTTT. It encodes CASSPSLLPSSGDTIYF. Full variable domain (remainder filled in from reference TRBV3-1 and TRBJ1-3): DTAVSQTPKYLVTQMGNDKSIKCEQNLGHDTMYWYKQDSKKFLKIMFSYNNKELIINETVPNRFSPKSPDKAHLNLHINSLELGDSAVYFCASSPSLLPSSGDTIYFGEGSWLTVV.

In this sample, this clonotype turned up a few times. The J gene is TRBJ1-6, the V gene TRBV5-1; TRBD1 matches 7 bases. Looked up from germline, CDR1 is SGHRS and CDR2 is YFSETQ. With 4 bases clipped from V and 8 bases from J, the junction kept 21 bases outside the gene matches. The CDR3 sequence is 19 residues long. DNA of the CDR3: TGCGCCAGCAGCATCGGCCCCGCTTCACAGGGGATGGTAGATTCACCCCTCCACTTT. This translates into CASSIGPASQGMVDSPLHF.

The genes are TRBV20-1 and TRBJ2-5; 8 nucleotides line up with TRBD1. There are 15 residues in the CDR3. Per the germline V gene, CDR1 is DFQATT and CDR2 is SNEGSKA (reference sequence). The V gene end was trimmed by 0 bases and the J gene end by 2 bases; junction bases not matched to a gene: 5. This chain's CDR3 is CSAREGTGYQETQYF. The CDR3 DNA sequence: TGCAGTGCTAGAGAAGGGACAGGCTATCAAGAGACCCAGTACTTC.

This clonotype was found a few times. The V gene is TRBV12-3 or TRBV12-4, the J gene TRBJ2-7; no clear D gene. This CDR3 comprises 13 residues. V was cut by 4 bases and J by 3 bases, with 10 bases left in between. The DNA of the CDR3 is TGTGCCAGCAGTTATCACGGAAACTACGAGCAGTACTTC. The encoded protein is CASSYHGNYEQYF.

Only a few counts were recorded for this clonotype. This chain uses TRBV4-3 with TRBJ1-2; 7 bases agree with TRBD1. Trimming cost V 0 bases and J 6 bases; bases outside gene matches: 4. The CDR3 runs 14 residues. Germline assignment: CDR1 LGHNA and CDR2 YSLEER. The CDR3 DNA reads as TGCGCCAGCAGCCAAGATCTGACAGGGAATGGCTACACCTTC. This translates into CASSQDLTGNGYTF.

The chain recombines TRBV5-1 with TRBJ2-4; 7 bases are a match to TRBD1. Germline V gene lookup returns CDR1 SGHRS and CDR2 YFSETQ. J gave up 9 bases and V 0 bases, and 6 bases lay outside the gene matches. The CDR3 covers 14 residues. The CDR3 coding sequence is TGCGCCAGCAGCTTGGAGGGGGCCCTGGGCATTCAGTACTTC. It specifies CASSLEGALGIQYF.

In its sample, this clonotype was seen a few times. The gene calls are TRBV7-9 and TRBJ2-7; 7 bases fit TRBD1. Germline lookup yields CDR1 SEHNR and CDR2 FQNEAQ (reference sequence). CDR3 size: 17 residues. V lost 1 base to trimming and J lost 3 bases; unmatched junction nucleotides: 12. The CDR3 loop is CASSLGYRQGRNYEQYV. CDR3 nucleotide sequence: TGTGCCAGCAGCTTAGGGTATAGACAGGGAAGAAACTACGAGCAGTACGTC.